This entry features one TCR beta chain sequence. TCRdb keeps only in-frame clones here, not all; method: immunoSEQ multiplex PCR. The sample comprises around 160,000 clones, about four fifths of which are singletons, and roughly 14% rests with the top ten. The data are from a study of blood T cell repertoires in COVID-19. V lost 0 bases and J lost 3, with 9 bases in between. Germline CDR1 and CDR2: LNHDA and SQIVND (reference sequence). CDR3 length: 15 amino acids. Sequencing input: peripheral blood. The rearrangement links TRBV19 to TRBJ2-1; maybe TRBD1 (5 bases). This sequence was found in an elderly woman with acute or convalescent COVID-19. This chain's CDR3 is CASSIDGASYNEQFF. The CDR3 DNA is TGTGCCAGTAGTATAGATGGGGCTAGCTACAATGAGCAGTTCTTC.